What follows are 20 T cell receptor beta chains derived from one specimen sequenced in a study of blood T cell repertoires in COVID-19. This table comes from immunoSEQ multiplex PCR, and its TCRdb copy is limited to in-frame clones, with some not included. The repertoire includes around 330,000 clones, roughly 90% of them detected once, and 9.5% sits in the top ten. Sequenced material: PBMCs or T cells enriched from blood (not recorded which). The receptors were gathered from a woman in her thirties or forties who had recovered from COVID-19.

The V and J genes are TRBV7-2 and TRBJ1-2; 7 bases fit TRBD1. From germline, CDR1 is SGHTA and CDR2 FQGNSA. The V segment lost 4 bases and the J segment 0 bases; nucleotides outside the gene matches: 5. There are 15 residues in the CDR3. The CDR3 DNA sequence: TGTGCCAGCAGCTCGAGGGACAGATCTAACTATGGCTACACCTTC. Amino acids: CASSSRDRSNYGYTF.

This clone appeared a few times. V is TRBV24-1 and J is TRBJ2-1; a possible D gene is TRBD2 (6 bases). Germline CDR1 and CDR2: KGHDR and SFDVKD. This CDR3 comprises 12 residues. V was pared by 0 bases and J by 11 bases, with 7 bases between. CDR3 sequence reads: CATSDLGGKQFF. As DNA, the CDR3 is TGTGCCACCAGTGATTTGGGGGGGAAGCAGTTCTTC.

The chain is built from TRBV9 and TRBJ2-2; 9 bases are shared with TRBD2. This CDR3 has 16 amino acids. CDR1 and CDR2 from the germline V gene are SGDLS and YYNGEE. V trimming: 0 bases; J trimming: 5 bases; junction bases outside the gene matches: 5. The CDR3 reads CASSVAASGKTGELFF. The CDR3 DNA reads as TGTGCCAGCAGCGTAGCCGCTAGCGGGAAAACCGGGGAGCTGTTTTTT.

The rearrangement uses TRBV12-5 and TRBJ2-2; 7 bases match TRBD1. This CDR3 is built from 18 residues. The V gene's germline CDR1 is LGHNT and CDR2 FRNRAP. With 1 base clipped from V and 0 bases from J, the junction kept 8 bases outside the gene matches. CDR3 in DNA: TGTGCTAGTGGTTTGGGACCAAAGGGGGCATCGAACACCGGGGAGCTGTTTTTT. Its protein product is CASGLGPKGASNTGELFF.

Only one count was recorded for this clone. This chain joins TRBV3-1 (or the pseudogene TRBV3-2) and TRBJ2-7; TRBD1 aligns across 9 bases. The CDR3 extends over 17 amino acids. In germline, CDR1 is LGHDT, CDR2 YNNKEL (reference sequence). Trimming removed 1 base from V and 2 bases from J; junction bases left unmatched: 9. CDR3 DNA sequence: TGTGCCAGCAGCCAAGCCCGGACAGGGGACTCGACCTACGAGCAGTACTTC. This translates into CASSQARTGDSTYEQYF.

The chain joins TRBV5-6 to TRBJ2-5; TRBD1 matches at 11 bases. Unmatched junction bases numbered 7, after V lost 0 bases and J lost 6 bases. This CDR3 region has 16 residues. Germline V gene sequence: CDR1 SGHDT, CDR2 YYEEEE. CDR3 in amino acids: CASSLAGQGAAKTQYF. The CDR3 DNA follows: TGTGCCAGCAGCTTGGCCGGACAGGGGGCGGCGAAGACCCAGTACTTC.

This clone was seen a few times. The rearrangement links TRBV24-1 to TRBJ1-4; 9 bases align to TRBD1. With V trimmed by 5 bases and J by 8 bases, 8 bases remained unmatched. This CDR3 spans 15 amino acids. Germline V CDR1 and CDR2: KGHDR, SFDVKD. CDR3 sequence: CATSGARDREEKLFF. DNA of the CDR3: TGTGCCACCAGTGGTGCCAGGGACAGGGAAGAAAAACTGTTTTTT.

The chain uses TRBV4-2 and TRBJ2-5; 7 nucleotides align to TRBD1. Trimming took 4 bases from V and 2 from J; bases not matched to a gene: 1. CDR1 and CDR2 from the germline V gene are LGHNA and YNFKEQ. The CDR3 runs to 13 residues. The CDR3 region is CASSRDRQETQYF. For the CDR3, the DNA is TGTGCCAGCAGCCGGGACAGACAAGAGACCCAGTACTTC.

V is TRBV15 and J is TRBJ1-5, with TRBD1 as a possible D gene (5 bases). This CDR3 has 16 amino acids. Trimming pared 0 bases from V and 0 bases from J, leaving 9 bases between. Germline CDR1 reads LNHNV; CDR2 reads YYDKDF (reference sequence). CDR3 sequence: CATSRERGTSNQPQHF. Here the CDR3 DNA reads TGTGCCACCAGCAGAGAACGGGGGACTAGCAATCAGCCCCAGCATTTT. Full variable domain (outside the CDR3, taken from reference TRBV15 and TRBJ1-5): DAMVIQNPRYQVTQFGKPVTLSCSQTLNHNVMYWYQQKSSQAPKLLFHYYDKDFNNEADTPDNFQSRRPNTSFCFLDIRSPGLGDTAMYLCATSRERGTSNQPQHFGDGTRLSIL.

V usage is TRBV7-2 and J usage is TRBJ2-7; no clear D gene. The CDR3 totals 13 residues. V was trimmed by 5 bases and J by 7 bases, leaving 15 bases between them. Germline V gene lookup returns CDR1 SGHTA and CDR2 FQGNSA. The CDR3 DNA sequence: TGTGCCAGCAGCCAAGGAACAGAAGGAGAGCAGTACTTC. This codes for CASSQGTEGEQYF.

For this clone: One end of the junction fails to match germline, which may point to a read error. This chain connects TRBV7-7 to TRBJ2-7; 10 nucleotides align to TRBD1. Germline V CDR1 and CDR2: SSHAT, FNYEAQ (reference sequence). There are 15 residues in the CDR3. CDR3 sequence: CASSDGTGEFYEQYF. For the CDR3, the DNA is TGTGCTAGCAGCGATGGGACAGGGGAGTTCTACGAGCAGTACTTC.

The chain carries TRBV10-1 and TRBJ2-1; TRBD1 might be the D (6 bases). CDR1 is WNHNN and CDR2 is SYGVQD in the germline V gene (reference sequence). With 6 bases removed from V and 0 bases from J, the gap between germline ends came to 12 bases. CDR3 length equals 15 residues. For the CDR3, the DNA is TGCGCCAGCAGCCGGGACACGAGCTCCTACAATGAGCAGTTCTTC. Its protein is CASSRDTSSYNEQFF.

The J gene is TRBJ2-7, the V gene TRBV7-9; D is unresolved. Trimming cost V 5 bases and J 4 bases, with 21 bases left between them. The CDR3 has 16 residues. Per germline, CDR1 SEHNR and CDR2 FQNEAQ (reference sequence). This CDR3 is CASSPTEDPGDYEQYF. CDR3 sequence (DNA): TGTGCCAGCAGCCCCACCGAGGATCCTGGAGATTACGAGCAGTACTTC.

This chain joins TRBV25-1 and TRBJ1-2; no definite D call. The CDR3 consists of 14 residues. Between the trimmed V and J ends, which lost 2 bases and 3 bases, there was a span of 10 bases. Germline V CDR1 and CDR2: MGHDK, SYGVNS. CDR3: CASSEIRQDYGYTF. CDR3 bases: TGTGCCAGCAGTGAAATTAGGCAGGACTATGGCTACACCTTC.

The chain carries TRBV30 and TRBJ1-6, with 7 bases that match TRBD1. Unmatched junction bases numbered 7, after V lost 1 base and J lost 4 bases. Germline V gene data show CDR1 as GTSNPN and CDR2 as SVGIG (reference sequence). This CDR3 is built from 16 residues. The CDR3 region is CAWSAGQLIYNSPLHF. The CDR3 DNA is TGTGCCTGGAGTGCGGGACAGCTGATTTATAATTCACCCCTCCACTTT.

This clone was seen a single time. The CDR3 reads CASSQDGSGGRNEQFF. The CDR3, as DNA: TGCGCCAGCAGCCAAGACGGGTCGGGGGGGCGGAATGAGCAGTTCTTC. The chain recombines TRBV4-3 with TRBJ2-1, with TRBD2 matching over 8 bases. Germline CDR1 LGHNA, CDR2 YSLEER. The CDR3 length is 16 residues. The junction had 8 bases not matched to a gene; V was cut back by 0 bases and J by 7 bases.

This chain links TRBV27 with TRBJ2-6; 7 bases map to TRBD1. CDR3 length equals 18 residues. J gave up 0 bases and V 7 bases, and 12 bases lay outside the gene matches. CDR1 MNHEY and CDR2 SMNVEV come from the germline V gene (reference sequence). This CDR3 is CASTLMRTGSSGANVLTF. CDR3 coding DNA: TGTGCCAGCACCCTTATGAGGACAGGAAGCTCTGGGGCCAACGTCCTGACTTTC.

The V call is TRBV28, the J call TRBJ2-5, with 12 bases lining up with TRBD1. CDR3 length: 18 residues. Unmatched junction bases numbered 12, after V lost 2 bases and J lost 5 bases. Germline V lookup: CDR1 MDHEN, CDR2 SYDVKM. The chain's CDR3 is CASSLDRIGTGGQETQYF. CDR3 DNA sequence: TGTGCCAGCAGTTTAGATAGGATAGGGACAGGGGGCCAGGAGACCCAGTACTTC.

V and J are TRBV9 and TRBJ2-1, with D possibly matching TRBD1 (7 bases). Trimming stripped 0 bases from V and 4 bases from J, with 14 bases between. CDR1 is SGDLS, CDR2 YYNGEE, per germline. The CDR3 is made up of 16 amino acids. The CDR3 coding sequence is TGTGCCAGCAGCGTAGGGAGGGGGCTCCGATACAATGAGCAGTTCTTC. Translating it yields CASSVGRGLRYNEQFF.

This chain links TRBV30 with TRBJ2-4; possible D gene TRBD1, 5 bases. Trimming shortened V by 1 base and J by 3 bases, and 19 bases separated the two germline ends. Germline V gives CDR1 GTSNPN, CDR2 SVGIG (reference sequence). The CDR3 loop spans 17 amino acids. The CDR3 DNA is TGTGCCTGGAGTGAGTTTTATAGGGGCAGTGACAAAAACATTCAGTACTTC. Protein product: CAWSEFYRGSDKNIQYF.